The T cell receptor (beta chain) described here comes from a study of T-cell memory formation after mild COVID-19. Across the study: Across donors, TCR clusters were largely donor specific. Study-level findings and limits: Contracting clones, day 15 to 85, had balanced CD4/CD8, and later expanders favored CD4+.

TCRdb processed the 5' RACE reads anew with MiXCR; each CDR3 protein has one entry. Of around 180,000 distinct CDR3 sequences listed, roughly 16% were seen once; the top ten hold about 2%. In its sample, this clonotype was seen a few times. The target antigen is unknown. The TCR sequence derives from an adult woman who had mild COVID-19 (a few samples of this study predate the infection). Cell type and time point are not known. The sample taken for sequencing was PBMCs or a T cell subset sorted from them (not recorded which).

This CDR3 reads CASSFGGNSYEQYF. DNA for the CDR3: TGTGCCAGCAGCTTTGGGGGGAACTCCTACGAGCAGTACTTC. V and J are TRBV7-9 and TRBJ2-7; D might be TRBD2 (6 bases). Germline-derived CDR1 and CDR2 are SEHNR and FQNEAQ (reference sequence). The V end lost 3 bases, the J end lost 0 bases, and 9 bases lay between the germline ends. The length of the CDR3 is 14 residues. Full variable domain (remainder filled in from reference TRBV7-9 and TRBJ2-7): DTGVSQNPRHKITKRGQNVTFRCDPISEHNRLYWYRQTLGQGPEFLTYFQNEAQLEKSRLLSDRFSAERPKGSFSTLEIQRTEQGDSAMYLCASSFGGNSYEQYFGPGTRLTVT.